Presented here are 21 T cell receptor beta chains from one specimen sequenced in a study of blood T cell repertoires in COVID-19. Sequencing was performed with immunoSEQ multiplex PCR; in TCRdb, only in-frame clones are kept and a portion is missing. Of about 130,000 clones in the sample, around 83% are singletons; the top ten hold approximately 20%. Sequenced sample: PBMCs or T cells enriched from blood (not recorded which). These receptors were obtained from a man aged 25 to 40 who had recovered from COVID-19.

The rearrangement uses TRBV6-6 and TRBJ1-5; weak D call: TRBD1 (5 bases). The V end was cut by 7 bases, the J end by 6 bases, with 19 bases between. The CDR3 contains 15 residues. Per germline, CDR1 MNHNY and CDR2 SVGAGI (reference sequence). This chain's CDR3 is CASIQGSIEGQPQHF. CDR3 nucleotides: TGTGCCAGCATCCAGGGCTCCATTGAAGGTCAGCCCCAGCATTTT.

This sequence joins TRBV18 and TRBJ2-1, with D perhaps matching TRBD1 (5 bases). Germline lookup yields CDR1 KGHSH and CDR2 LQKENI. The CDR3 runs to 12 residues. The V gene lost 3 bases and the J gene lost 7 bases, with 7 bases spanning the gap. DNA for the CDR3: TGTGCCAGCTCACCCACAGGAAATGAGCAGTTCTTC. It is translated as CASSPTGNEQFF.

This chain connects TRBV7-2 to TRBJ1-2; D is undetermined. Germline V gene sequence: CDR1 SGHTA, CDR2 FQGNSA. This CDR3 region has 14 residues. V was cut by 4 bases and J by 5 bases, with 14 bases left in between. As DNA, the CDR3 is TGTGCCAGCAGCTCCCCCCAGTCCATTTATGGCTACACCTTC. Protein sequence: CASSSPQSIYGYTF.

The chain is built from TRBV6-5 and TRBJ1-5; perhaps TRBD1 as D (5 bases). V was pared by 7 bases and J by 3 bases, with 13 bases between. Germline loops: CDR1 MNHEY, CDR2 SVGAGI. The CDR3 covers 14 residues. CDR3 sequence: CASIGQGFNQPQHF. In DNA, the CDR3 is TGTGCCAGCATCGGGCAGGGTTTCAATCAGCCCCAGCATTTT.

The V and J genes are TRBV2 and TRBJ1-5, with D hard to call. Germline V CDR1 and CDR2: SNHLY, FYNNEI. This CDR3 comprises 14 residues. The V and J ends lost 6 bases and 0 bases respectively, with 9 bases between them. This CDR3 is CASSLTDSNQPQHF. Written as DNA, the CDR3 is TGTGCCAGCAGCCTAACAGATAGCAATCAGCCCCAGCATTTT.

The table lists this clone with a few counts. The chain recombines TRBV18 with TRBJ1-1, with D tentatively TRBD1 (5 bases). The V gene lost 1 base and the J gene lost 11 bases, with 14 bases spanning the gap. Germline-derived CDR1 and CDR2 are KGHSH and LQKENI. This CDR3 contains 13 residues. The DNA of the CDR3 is TGTGCCAGCTCACCACAGGGGCTAAGTGAGGCTTTCTTT. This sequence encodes CASSPQGLSEAFF. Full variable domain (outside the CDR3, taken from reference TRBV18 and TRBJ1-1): NAGVMQNPRHLVRRRGQEARLRCSPMKGHSHVYWYRQLPEEGLKFMVYLQKENIIDESGMPKERFSAEFPKEGPSILRIQQVVRGDSAAYFCASSPQGLSEAFFGQGTRLTVV.

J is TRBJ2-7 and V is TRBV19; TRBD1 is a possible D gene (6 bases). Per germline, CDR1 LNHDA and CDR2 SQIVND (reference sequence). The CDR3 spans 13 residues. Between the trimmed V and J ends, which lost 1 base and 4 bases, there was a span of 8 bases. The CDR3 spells CASSIGTGYEQYF. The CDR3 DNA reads TGTGCCAGTAGTATAGGAACAGGGTACGAGCAGTACTTC.

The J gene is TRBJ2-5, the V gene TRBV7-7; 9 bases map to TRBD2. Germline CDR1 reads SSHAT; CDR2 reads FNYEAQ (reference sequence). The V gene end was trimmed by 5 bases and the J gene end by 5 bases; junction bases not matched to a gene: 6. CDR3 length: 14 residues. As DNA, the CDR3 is TGTGCCAGCAGCGCTAGCGGGATTGGCGAGACCCAGTACTTC. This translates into CASSASGIGETQYF.

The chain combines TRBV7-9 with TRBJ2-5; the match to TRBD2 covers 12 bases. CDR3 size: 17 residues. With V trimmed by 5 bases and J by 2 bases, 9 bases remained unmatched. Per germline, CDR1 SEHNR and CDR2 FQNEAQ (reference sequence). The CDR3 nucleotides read TGTGCCAGCAGCCTGAGACTAGCGGGAGTCGGACAAGAGACCCAGTACTTC. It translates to CASSLRLAGVGQETQYF. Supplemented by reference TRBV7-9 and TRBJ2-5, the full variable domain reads DTGVSQNPRHKITKRGQNVTFRCDPISEHNRLYWYRQTLGQGPEFLTYFQNEAQLEKSRLLSDRFSAERPKGSFSTLEIQRTEQGDSAMYLCASSLRLAGVGQETQYFGPGTRLLVL.

CDR3 protein: CASSEASPGNTEAFF. The CDR3, as DNA: TGTGCCAGCAGTGAAGCGTCGCCAGGGAACACTGAAGCTTTCTTT. J is TRBJ1-1 and V is TRBV2; D not certain. In germline, CDR1 is SNHLY, CDR2 FYNNEI. Trimming took 0 bases from V and 1 from J, leaving 9 bases between them. This CDR3 comprises 15 residues.

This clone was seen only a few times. The CDR3 nucleotides read TGTGCCAGTAGTATGCAGGAACCGATTTCACCCCTCCACTTT. Translated: CASSMQEPISPLHF. V and J are TRBV19 and TRBJ1-6; D is undetermined. Trimming removed 3 bases from V and 9 bases from J, with 12 bases in between. The CDR3 has 14 residues. Germline CDR1 and CDR2: LNHDA and SQIVND (reference sequence).

CDR3 bases: TGTGCCAGCAGCCACAGGACAGTGAAGAACACTGAAGCTTTCTTT. Translation gives CASSHRTVKNTEAFF. The V and J genes are TRBV3-1 (or the pseudogene TRBV3-2) and TRBJ1-1; D might be TRBD1 (6 bases). Trimming removed 3 bases at V and 1 base at J, with 12 bases between. This CDR3 comprises 15 residues. Germline V gene sequence: CDR1 LGHDT, CDR2 YNNKEL (reference sequence).

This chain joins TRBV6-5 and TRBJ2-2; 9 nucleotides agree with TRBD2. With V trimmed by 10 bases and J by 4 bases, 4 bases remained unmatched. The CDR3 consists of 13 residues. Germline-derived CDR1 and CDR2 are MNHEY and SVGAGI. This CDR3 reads CATSTSGTGELFF. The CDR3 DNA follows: TGTGCCACCTCGACTAGCGGCACCGGGGAGCTGTTTTTT.

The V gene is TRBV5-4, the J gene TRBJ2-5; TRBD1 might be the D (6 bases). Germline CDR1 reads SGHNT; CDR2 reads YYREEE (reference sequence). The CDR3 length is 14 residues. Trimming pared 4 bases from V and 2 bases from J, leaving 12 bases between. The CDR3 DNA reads TGTGCCAGCAGCCCAACAGGGTCGCAAGAGACCCAGTACTTC. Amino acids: CASSPTGSQETQYF.

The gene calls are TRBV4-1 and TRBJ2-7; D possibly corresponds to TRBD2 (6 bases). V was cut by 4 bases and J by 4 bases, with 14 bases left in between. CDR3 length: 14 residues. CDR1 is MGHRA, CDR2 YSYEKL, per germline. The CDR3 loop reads CASSPGAFSYEQYF. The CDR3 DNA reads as TGCGCCAGCAGCCCGGGAGCGTTCAGTTACGAGCAGTACTTC.

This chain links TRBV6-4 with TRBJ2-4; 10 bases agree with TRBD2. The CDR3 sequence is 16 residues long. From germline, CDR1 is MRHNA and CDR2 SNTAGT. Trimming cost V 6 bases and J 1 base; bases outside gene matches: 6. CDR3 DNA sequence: TGTGCCAGCAGAGGACTAGCGGTGAAGGCCAAAAACATTCAGTACTTC. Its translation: CASRGLAVKAKNIQYF.

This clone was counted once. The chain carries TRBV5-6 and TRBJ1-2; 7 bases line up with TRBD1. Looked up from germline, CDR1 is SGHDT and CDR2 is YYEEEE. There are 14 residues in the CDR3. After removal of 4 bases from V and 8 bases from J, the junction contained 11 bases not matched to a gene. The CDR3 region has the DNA TGTGCCAGCAGCCTCCAGACAGGGACCCTGGGCTACACCTTC. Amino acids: CASSLQTGTLGYTF.

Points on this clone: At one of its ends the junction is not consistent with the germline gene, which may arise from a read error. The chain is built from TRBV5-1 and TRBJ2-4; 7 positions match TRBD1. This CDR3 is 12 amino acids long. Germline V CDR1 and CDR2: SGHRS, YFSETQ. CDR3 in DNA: TGCGCCAGCAGCTTGGGTGGGCAGGGGGTGCACTTC. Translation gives CASSLGGQGVHF. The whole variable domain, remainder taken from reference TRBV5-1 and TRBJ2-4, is KAGVTQTPRYLIKTRGQQVTLSCSPISGHRSVSWYQQTPGQGLQFLFEYFSETQRNKGNFPGRFSGRQFSNSRSEMNVSTLELGDSALYLCASSLGGQGVHFGAGTRLSVL.

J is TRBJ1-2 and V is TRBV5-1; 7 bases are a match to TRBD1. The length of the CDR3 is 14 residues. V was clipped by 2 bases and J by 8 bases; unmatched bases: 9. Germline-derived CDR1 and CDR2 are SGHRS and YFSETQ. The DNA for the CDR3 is TGCGCCAGCAGCTTAGGCACGGGACAGAGAGGCTACACCTTC. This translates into CASSLGTGQRGYTF.

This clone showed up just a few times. Here the CDR3 reads CASSESNRGSNEQFF. The DNA of the CDR3 is TGCGCCAGCAGCGAATCAAACAGGGGAAGCAATGAGCAGTTCTTC. This rearrangement joins TRBV5-1 to TRBJ2-1; 7 positions match TRBD1. The length of the CDR3 is 15 residues. V was pared by 4 bases and J by 6 bases, with 10 bases of the junction left unmatched. Germline CDR1 is SGHRS and CDR2 is YFSETQ.

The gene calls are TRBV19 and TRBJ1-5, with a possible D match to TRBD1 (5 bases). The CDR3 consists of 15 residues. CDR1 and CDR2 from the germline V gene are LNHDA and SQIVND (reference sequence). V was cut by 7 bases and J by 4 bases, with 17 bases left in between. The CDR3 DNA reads TGTGCCAGTAAGGCCGGGACTGGCGGAAATCAGCCCCAGCATTTT. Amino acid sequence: CASKAGTGGNQPQHF.